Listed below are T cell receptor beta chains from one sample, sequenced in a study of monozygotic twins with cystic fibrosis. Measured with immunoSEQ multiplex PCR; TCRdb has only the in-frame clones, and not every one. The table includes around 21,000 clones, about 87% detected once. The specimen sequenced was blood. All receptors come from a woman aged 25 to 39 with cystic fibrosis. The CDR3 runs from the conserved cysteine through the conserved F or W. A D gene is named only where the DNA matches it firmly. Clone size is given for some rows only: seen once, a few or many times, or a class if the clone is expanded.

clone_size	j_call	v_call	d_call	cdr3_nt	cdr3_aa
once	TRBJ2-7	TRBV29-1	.	TGCAGCGTTGAAAGTGGCGACTCCTACGAGCAGTACTTC	CSVESGDSYEQYF
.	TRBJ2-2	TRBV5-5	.	TGTGCCAGCAGCTTGCAGGGGTTCACCGGGGAGCTGTTTTTT	CASSLQGFTGELFF
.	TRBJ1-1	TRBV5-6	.	TGTGCCAGCAGCGACCCCCTCCGAACTGAAGCTTTCTTT	CASSDPLRTEAFF
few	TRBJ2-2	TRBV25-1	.	TGTGCCAGCAGTGACCACAGGGACACCGGGGAGCTGTTTTTT	CASSDHRDTGELFF
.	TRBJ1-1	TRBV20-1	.	TGCAGTGCTTTCCAGCAGATTCAAGCTTTCTTT	CSAFQQIQAFF
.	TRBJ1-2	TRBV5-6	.	TGTGCCAGCAGTCCCGGAAGGAGCTATGGCTACACCTTC	CASSPGRSYGYTF
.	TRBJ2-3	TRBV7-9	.	TGTGCCAGCAGCCCCGTGGTCGGAGCCACAGATACGCAGTATTTT	CASSPVVGATDTQYF
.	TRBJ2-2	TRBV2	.	TGTGCCAGCATTACCACCGCGAACACCGGGGAGCTGTTTTTT	CASITTANTGELFF
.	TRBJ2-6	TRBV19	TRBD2	TGTGCCACTAGGGAGGGGCCTGGGGCCAACGTCCTGACTTTC	CATREGPGANVLTF
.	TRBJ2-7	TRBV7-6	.	TGTGCCAGCAGTTCATATCGGGGGTACGAGCAGTACTTC	CASSSYRGYEQYF
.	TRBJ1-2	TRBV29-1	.	TGCAGCGTTGCTCCCGACAGTCACTATGGCTACACCTTC	CSVAPDSHYGYTF